The T cell receptor (beta chain) described here comes from a study of T cell changes during pregnancy in multiple sclerosis. Data came from immunoSEQ multiplex PCR; TCRdb stores just in-frame clones and leaves some out. This table holds 71,000 or so clones, approximately 94% found once. The CDR3 runs to 15 residues. V lost 5 bases and J lost 4; bases outside the gene matches: 10. Germline V gives CDR1 GTSNPN, CDR2 SVGIG (reference sequence). The input for sequencing was peripheral blood, taken in the third trimester of pregnancy. The gene calls are TRBV30 and TRBJ2-3; 9 nucleotides align to TRBD2. The TCR sequence derives from a female donor with multiple sclerosis, enrolled in a pregnancy study. This chain's CDR3 is CAWELGLAVSDTQYF. The CDR3 nucleotides read TGTGCCTGGGAGTTGGGACTAGCTGTCTCAGATACGCAGTATTTT.